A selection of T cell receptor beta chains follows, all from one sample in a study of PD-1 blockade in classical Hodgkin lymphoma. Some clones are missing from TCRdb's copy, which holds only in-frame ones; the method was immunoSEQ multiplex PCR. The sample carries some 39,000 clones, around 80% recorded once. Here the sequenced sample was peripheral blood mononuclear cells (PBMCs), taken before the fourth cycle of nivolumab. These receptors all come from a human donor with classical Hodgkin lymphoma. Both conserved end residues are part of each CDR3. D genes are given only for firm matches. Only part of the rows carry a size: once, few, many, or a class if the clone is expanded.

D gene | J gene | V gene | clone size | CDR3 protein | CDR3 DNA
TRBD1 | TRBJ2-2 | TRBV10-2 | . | CASSDLGGAAGELFF | TGCGCCAGCAGTGATTTAGGGGGCGCTGCCGGGGAGCTGTTTTTT
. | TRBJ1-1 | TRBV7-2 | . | CASIPGRLGSNTEAFF | TGTGCCAGCATCCCCGGACGGTTAGGGTCGAACACTGAAGCTTTCTTT
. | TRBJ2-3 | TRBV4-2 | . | CASSQDPGDRGTDTQYF | TGTGCCAGCAGCCAAGATCCCGGGGATCGGGGCACAGATACGCAGTATTTT
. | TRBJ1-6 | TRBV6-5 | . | CASSYGDSPLHF | TGTGCCAGCAGTTATGGGGACTCACCCCTCCACTTT
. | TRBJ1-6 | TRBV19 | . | CASSTQGDSPLHF | TGTGCCAGTAGTACACAGGGAGATTCACCCCTCCACTTT
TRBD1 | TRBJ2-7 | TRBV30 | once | CAWDRGYEQYF | TGTGCCTGGGACAGGGGCTACGAGCAGTACTTC
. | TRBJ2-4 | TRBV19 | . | CASSIPGILAKNIQYF | TGTGCCAGTAGTATACCCGGGATCTTAGCCAAAAACATTCAGTACTTC
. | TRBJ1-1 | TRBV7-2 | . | CASSRTLTEAFF | TGTGCCAGCAGCCGGACCCTCACTGAAGCTTTCTTT
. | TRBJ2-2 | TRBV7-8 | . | CASSFDLAGELFF | TGTGCCAGCAGCTTCGATCTGGCCGGGGAGCTGTTTTTT
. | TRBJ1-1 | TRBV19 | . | CASSVTENTEAFF | TGTGCCAGTAGTGTGACCGAAAACACTGAAGCTTTCTTT
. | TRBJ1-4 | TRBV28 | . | CASKGGSVEKLFF | TGTGCCAGCAAGGGGGGCTCGGTTGAAAAACTGTTTTTT
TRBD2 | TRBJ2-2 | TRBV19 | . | CASSVSGTRVTGELFF | TGTGCCAGTAGCGTAAGTGGGACTAGGGTCACCGGGGAGCTGTTTTTT
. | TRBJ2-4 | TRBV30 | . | CAWTPGPQNIQYF | TGTGCCTGGACCCCGGGCCCCCAAAACATTCAGTACTTC
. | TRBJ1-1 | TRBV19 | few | CASSSRDSTEAFF | TGTGCCAGTAGTTCCCGTGATAGCACTGAAGCTTTCTTT
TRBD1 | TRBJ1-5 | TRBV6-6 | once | CASSLMDRDGQPQHF | TGTGCCAGCAGTCTAATGGACAGGGATGGTCAGCCCCAGCATTTT
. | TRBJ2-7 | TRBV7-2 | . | CASSPGPSYEQYF | TGTGCCAGCAGCCCAGGTCCCTCCTACGAGCAGTACTTC
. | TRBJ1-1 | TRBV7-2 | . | CASSLDRDTEAFF | TGTGCCAGCAGCTTAGACAGGGATACTGAAGCTTTCTTT
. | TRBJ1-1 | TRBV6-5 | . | CASSSSASEGNTEAFF | TGTGCCAGCAGTTCGAGCGCCTCGGAGGGGAACACTGAAGCTTTCTTT
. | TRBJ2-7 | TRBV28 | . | CASSLGAYEQYF | TGTGCCAGCAGTTTGGGGGCCTACGAGCAGTACTTC
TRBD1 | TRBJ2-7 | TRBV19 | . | CASRGTSYEQYF | TGTGCCTCCAGGGGGACCTCCTACGAGCAGTACTTC
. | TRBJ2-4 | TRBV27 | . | CASSQGYKNIQYF | TGTGCCAGCAGCCAGGGTTACAAAAACATTCAGTACTTC
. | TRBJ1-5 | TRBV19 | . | CASTKRPGQLHQPQHF | TGTGCCAGTACCAAACGCCCAGGACAGCTTCATCAGCCCCAGCATTTT
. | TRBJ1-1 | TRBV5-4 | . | CADRDVNTEAFF | TGTGCCGATCGGGACGTTAACACTGAAGCTTTCTTT
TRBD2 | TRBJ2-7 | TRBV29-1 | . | CSVGDTRGGYYEQYF | TGCAGCGTTGGAGATACCCGCGGGGGGTACTACGAGCAGTACTTC
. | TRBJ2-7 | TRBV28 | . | CASRGHYEQYF | TGTGCCTCCAGGGGACACTACGAGCAGTACTTC
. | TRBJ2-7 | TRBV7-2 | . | CASSLNSQFRFEQYF | TGTGCCAGCAGCTTGAATAGCCAGTTCCGTTTTGAGCAGTACTTC
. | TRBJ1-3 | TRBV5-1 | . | CASSSGDLSGNTIYF | TGCGCCAGCAGCTCAGGGGACCTCTCTGGAAACACCATATATTTT
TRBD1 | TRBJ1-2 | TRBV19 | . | CASQLLGANPGRDRGFFGYTF | TGTGCCAGCCAACTCTTGGGAGCCAACCCCGGACGGGACAGGGGGTTTTTTGGCTACACCTTC
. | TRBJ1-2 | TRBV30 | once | CACGTGGGYGYTF | TGTGCCTGCGGAACAGGAGGGGGCTATGGCTACACCTTC